This TCR beta chain appears in the sequencing data of a study of T cells in Graves' hyperthyroidism and ophthalmopathy. It was RNA transcripts that yielded the amplified TCR beta CDR3 regions. HTBI primers drove first-round RT-PCR of the TCR CDR3. One entry per CDR3 protein, called by TCRdb with MiXCR from the multiplex PCR reads. The sample includes 400,000 to 450,000 distinct CDR3 sequences, roughly 14% of them seen just once. The CDR3 sequence is 15 residues long. Germline V gene sequence: CDR1 SEHNR, CDR2 FQNEAQ (reference sequence). V was pared by 4 bases and J by 4 bases, with 8 bases of the junction left unmatched.

The receptor's source is a man aged 18 to 29 with Graves' ophthalmopathy. What was sequenced was blood. V gene TRBV7-9 combines with J gene TRBJ2-5; TRBD2 aligns across 8 bases. CDR3 nucleotide sequence: TGTGCCAGCAGCTCCGTAGCGGGGAGGCGAGAGACCCAGTACTTC. Translating it yields CASSSVAGRRETQYF.